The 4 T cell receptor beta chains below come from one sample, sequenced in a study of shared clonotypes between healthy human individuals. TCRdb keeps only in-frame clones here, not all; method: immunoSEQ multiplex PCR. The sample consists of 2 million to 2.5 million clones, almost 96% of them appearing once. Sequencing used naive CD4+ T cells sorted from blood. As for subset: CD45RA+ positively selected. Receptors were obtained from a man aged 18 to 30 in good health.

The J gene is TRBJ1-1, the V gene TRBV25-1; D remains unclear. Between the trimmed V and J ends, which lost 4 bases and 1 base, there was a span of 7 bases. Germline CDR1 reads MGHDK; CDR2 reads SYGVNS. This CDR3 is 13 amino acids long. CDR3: CASSVLGNTEAFF. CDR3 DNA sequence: TGTGCCAGCAGTGTCCTGGGGAACACTGAAGCTTTCTTT. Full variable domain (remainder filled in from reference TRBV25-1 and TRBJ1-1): EADIYQTPRYLVIGTGKKITLECSQTMGHDKMYWYQQDPGMELHLIHYSYGVNSTEKGDLSSESTVSRIRTEHFPLTLESARPSHTSQYLCASSVLGNTEAFFGQGTRLTVV.

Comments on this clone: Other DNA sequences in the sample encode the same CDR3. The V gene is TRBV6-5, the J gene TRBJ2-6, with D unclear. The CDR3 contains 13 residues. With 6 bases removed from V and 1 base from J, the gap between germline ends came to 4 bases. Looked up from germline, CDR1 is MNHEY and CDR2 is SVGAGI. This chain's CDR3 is CASSGSGANVLTF. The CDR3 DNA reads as TGTGCCAGCAGCGGGTCTGGGGCCAACGTCCTGACTTTC.

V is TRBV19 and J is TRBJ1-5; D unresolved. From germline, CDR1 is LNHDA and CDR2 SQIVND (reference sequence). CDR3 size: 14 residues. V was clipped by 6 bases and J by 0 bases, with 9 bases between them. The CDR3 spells CASREDHSNQPQHF. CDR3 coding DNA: TGTGCCAGTAGAGAAGACCATAGCAATCAGCCCCAGCATTTT.

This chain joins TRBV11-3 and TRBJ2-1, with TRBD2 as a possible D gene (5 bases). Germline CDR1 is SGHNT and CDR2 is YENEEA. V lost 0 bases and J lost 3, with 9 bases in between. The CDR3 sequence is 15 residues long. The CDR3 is CASSLEQTNYNEQFF. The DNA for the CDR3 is TGTGCCAGCAGCTTAGAGCAGACTAACTACAATGAGCAGTTCTTC.